This TCR beta chain was recovered during a study of T cells in narcolepsy. Sequencing was performed with immunoSEQ multiplex PCR; in TCRdb, only in-frame clones are kept and a portion is missing. The repertoire has some 37,000 clones, 70% to 90% of them found once; the top ten carry under 2%. The V gene's germline CDR1 is KGHSH and CDR2 LQKENI. With 3 bases removed from V and 6 bases from J, the gap between germline ends came to 16 bases. CDR3 size: 15 residues. The sequencing input was CD45RA- memory CD4+ T cells from PBMCs. The sequence was obtained from a human donor with narcolepsy. The V and J genes are TRBV18 and TRBJ2-3; D perhaps matches TRBD1 (6 bases). The CDR3: CASSPSGAGWDTQYF. CDR3 nucleotide sequence: TGTGCCAGCTCACCTTCAGGGGCAGGTTGGGATACGCAGTATTTT.